One sample yielded the 7 T cell receptor beta chains listed below, sequenced in a study of cytomegalovirus exposure and HLA in healthy donors (dated by TCRdb to about 2017). Libraries were built with the immunoSEQ multiplex PCR assay. The multiplex PCR relied on a mix of 60 forward primers for TCR Vbeta segments and 13 reverse primers for TCR Jbeta segments. In TCRdb, the immuneACCESS table is reduced to in-frame sequences with V and J assigned. These tables do not hold every clone; where another copy was compared, an unresolved V gene accounts for under half, and the others remain unexplained. The sample table records under 150,000 clones; around 84% of these occur just once. About 2.5% of the sample rests with the top ten. Material for sequencing was PBMCs. The receptors were sampled from a man aged 50-59 years in good health and CMV-seronegative.

The rearrangement links TRBV6-1 to TRBJ1-5; possible D gene TRBD1, 6 bases. Germline V gene lookup returns CDR1 MNHNS and CDR2 SASEGT. With 7 bases removed from V and 0 bases from J, the gap between germline ends came to 7 bases. CDR3 length equals 13 residues. The chain's CDR3 is CASKGDSNQPQHF. The CDR3 region has the DNA TGTGCCAGCAAGGGGGATAGCAATCAGCCCCAGCATTTT.

The chain links TRBV30 to TRBJ1-2; no definite D call. V lost 3 bases and J lost 4, with 18 bases in between. Germline loops: CDR1 GTSNPN, CDR2 SVGIG (reference sequence). The CDR3 is made up of 15 amino acids. As DNA, the CDR3 is TGTGCCTGGAGGGGTTGGGGAGCCCAACCCTATGGCTACACCTTC. Its protein product is CAWRGWGAQPYGYTF.

J is TRBJ2-7 and V is TRBV6-1; tentatively, D is TRBD1 (6 bases). The CDR3 totals 14 residues. Germline CDR1 is MNHNS and CDR2 is SASEGT. V was cut by 5 bases and J by 0 bases, with 11 bases left in between. CDR3 sequence reads: CASSRKGDSYEQYF. The CDR3 DNA reads TGTGCCAGCAGTAGAAAGGGGGACTCCTACGAGCAGTACTTC.

The V and J genes are TRBV4-3 and TRBJ2-3; the D gene is possibly TRBD1 (5 bases). Trimming removed 0 bases at V and 7 bases at J, with 14 bases between. This CDR3 comprises 15 residues. Germline loops: CDR1 LGHNA, CDR2 YSLEER. Here the CDR3 DNA reads TGCGCCAGCAGCCAAGACAGAGGTAGGGGATATACGCAGTATTTT. Its protein is CASSQDRGRGYTQYF.

This chain links TRBV7-8 with TRBJ1-5; possible D gene TRBD1, 5 bases. The CDR3 is 14 amino acids. V lost 5 bases to trimming and J lost 5 bases, with 13 bases between them. CDR1 SGHVS and CDR2 FQNEAQ come from the germline V gene. The DNA for the CDR3 is TGTGCCAGCAGCCACTTAACAGGATATCAGCCCCAGCATTTT. This translates into CASSHLTGYQPQHF.

The V gene is TRBV6-1, the J gene TRBJ2-7; 11 bases match TRBD2. The CDR3 has 15 residues. The germline CDR1 and CDR2 sequences are MNHNS and SASEGT. With V trimmed by 4 bases and J by 1 base, 3 bases remained unmatched. The CDR3: CASSGVAGGSYEQYF. For the CDR3, the DNA is TGTGCCAGCAGTGGGGTAGCGGGGGGGTCCTACGAGCAGTACTTC.

This rearrangement joins TRBV30 to TRBJ2-2; 9 bases align to TRBD1. The CDR3 totals 16 residues. J lost 6 bases, V lost 0 bases, and 8 bases had no gene match. Germline CDR1 reads GTSNPN; CDR2 reads SVGIG (reference sequence). In DNA form, the CDR3 reads TGTGCCTGGAGTGTCCTCGGACAGGGGAAGTCCGGGGAGCTGTTTTTT. It yields the protein CAWSVLGQGKSGELFF.